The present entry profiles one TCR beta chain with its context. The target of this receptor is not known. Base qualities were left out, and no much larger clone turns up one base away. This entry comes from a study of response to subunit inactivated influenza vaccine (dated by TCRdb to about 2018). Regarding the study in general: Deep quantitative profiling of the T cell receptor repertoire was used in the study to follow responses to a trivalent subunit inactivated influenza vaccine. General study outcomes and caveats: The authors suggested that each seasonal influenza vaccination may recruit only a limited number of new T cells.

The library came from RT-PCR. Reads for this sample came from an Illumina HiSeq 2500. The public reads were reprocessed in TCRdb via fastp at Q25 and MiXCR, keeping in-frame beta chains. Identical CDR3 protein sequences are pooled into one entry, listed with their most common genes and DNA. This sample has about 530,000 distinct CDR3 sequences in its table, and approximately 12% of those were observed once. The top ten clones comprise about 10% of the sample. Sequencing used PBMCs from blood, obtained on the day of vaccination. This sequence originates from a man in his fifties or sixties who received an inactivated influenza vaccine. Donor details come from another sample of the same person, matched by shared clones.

The CDR3 region: CASSPRRDETQYF. The DNA sequence is as follows: TGTGCCAGCAGCCCCCGACGGGATGAGACCCAGTACTTC. The rearrangement combines TRBV7-2 with TRBJ2-5; the D gene is possibly TRBD2, with 5 bases matching. CDR1 and CDR2 were assigned from the germline V gene as SGHTA and FQGNSA. V was cut back by 5 bases and J by 5 bases, leaving a gap of 12 bases between them. CDR3 length: 13 amino acids, cysteine to phenylalanine. Only the CDR3 region is kept as DNA, spanning 39 bases read in frame from base 1.